One sample yielded the 15 T cell receptor beta chains listed below, sequenced in a study of regulatory T cells in long-lasting Graves disease. Noted time point: persistent/refractory GD, antithyroid drugs over 5 years with positive TRAb. The TCR library was made from RNA extracted from PBMCs. Relying on iRepertoire HTBI primers and Arm-PCR of CDR3 regions, the team built TCR beta libraries. Each CDR3 protein is one row after TCRdb ran MiXCR on the multiplex PCR reads. The data contain approximately 400,000 distinct CDR3 sequences, roughly 20% of them singletons. The material sequenced was peripheral blood mononuclear cells (PBMCs), taken when the disease was refractory, from a patient treated with antithyroid drugs. These receptors all come from a female donor with Graves disease.

This clonotype has at least ten counts. The chain combines TRBV12-3 or TRBV12-4 with TRBJ1-5; D remains ambiguous. The CDR3 contains 13 residues. V lost 2 bases and J 5 bases, leaving 7 bases between the germline ends. CDR3: CASSLREYQPQHF. The CDR3 bases are TGTGCCAGCAGTTTAAGGGAGTATCAGCCCCAGCATTTT.

This clonotype was seen a handful of times. V gene TRBV6-4 combines with J gene TRBJ2-2, with 9 bases matching TRBD1. The CDR3 totals 13 residues. Losses at the gene ends were 8 bases for V and 5 bases for J; bases not matched to a gene: 3. Germline lookup yields CDR1 MRHNA and CDR2 SNTAGT. CDR3 loop: CASGDRATGELFF. The CDR3 nucleotides read TGTGCCAGCGGGGACAGGGCTACCGGGGAGCTGTTTTTT.

This chain links TRBV5-1 with TRBJ1-1, with D unclear. The germline gives CDR1 SGHRS, CDR2 YFSETQ. V lost 6 bases, J lost 3 bases, and 12 bases lay in between. This CDR3 spans 13 amino acids. The CDR3 DNA reads TGCGCCAGCACCCCAAAGGAAGACACTGAAGCTTTCTTT. Protein: CASTPKEDTEAFF.

This clonotype was seen many times. The rearrangement uses TRBV6-2 or TRBV6-3 and TRBJ2-7, with D perhaps TRBD1 or TRBD2 (5 bases each). Germline V lookup: CDR1 MNHEY, CDR2 SVGEGT. The CDR3 has 16 residues. V lost 4 bases and J 2 bases, leaving 18 bases between the germline ends. The CDR3 DNA reads TGTGCCAGCAGTTCGCGTTCCGGGACGAAGACCTACGAGCAGTACTTC. This translates into CASSSRSGTKTYEQYF.

V gene TRBV27 combines with J gene TRBJ2-2; D is possibly TRBD2 (6 bases). Trimming took 6 bases from V and 7 from J, leaving 12 bases between them. This CDR3 is 13 amino acids long. CDR1 is MNHEY, CDR2 SMNVEV, per germline (reference sequence). CDR3: CASRVAAGGELFF. Here the CDR3 DNA reads TGTGCCAGCAGGGTAGCGGCGGGCGGGGAGCTGTTTTTT.

V is TRBV6-1 and J is TRBJ2-4; possibly TRBD1 for D (6 bases). Germline V gives CDR1 MNHNS, CDR2 SASEGT. CDR3 size: 16 residues. V lost 6 bases to trimming and J lost 0 bases, with 15 bases between them. CDR3 residues: CASSPGAGLAKNIQYF. DNA for the CDR3: TGTGCCAGCAGCCCAGGGGCAGGACTAGCCAAAAACATTCAGTACTTC.

Note on this clonotype: Since a much larger clone is just one base distant, this may be a read error. The chain uses TRBV11-2 and TRBJ2-2; 7 bases agree with TRBD1. V gave up 6 bases and J gave up 3 bases; unmatched junction bases: 7. CDR3 length: 15 residues. Per the germline V gene, CDR1 is SGHAT and CDR2 is FQNNGV. The CDR3 protein is CASSPLDRDTGELFF. The DNA of the CDR3 is TGTGCCAGCAGTCCCCTAGACAGGGACACCGGGGAGCTGTTTTTT.

This clonotype was detected ten times or more. V and J are TRBV7-8 and TRBJ1-1; no clear D. The V and J ends lost 6 bases and 5 bases respectively, with 13 bases between them. The CDR3 has 13 amino acids. Germline loops: CDR1 SGHVS, CDR2 FQNEAQ. CDR3 nucleotides: TGTGCCAGCAGTTTGGACCCGGCTACTGAAGCTTTCTTT. Its protein product is CASSLDPATEAFF. Combining the CDR3 with reference TRBV7-8 and TRBJ1-1 gives the whole variable domain GAGVSQSPRYKVAKRGQDVALRCDPISGHVSLFWYQQALGQGPEFLTYFQNEAQLDKSGLPSDRFFAERPEGSVSTLKIQRTQQEDSAVYLCASSLDPATEAFFGQGTRLTVV.

In this sample, this clonotype turned up a few times. The gene calls are TRBV7-2 and TRBJ1-2; D is unclear. Germline loops: CDR1 SGHTA, CDR2 FQGNSA. The V and J ends lost 1 base and 4 bases respectively, with 7 bases between them. The CDR3 length is 13 residues. DNA for the CDR3: TGTGCCAGCAGCTTAGACAGACTCTATGGCTACACCTTC. Its protein product is CASSLDRLYGYTF. The variable domain in full, with the rest retrieved from reference TRBV7-2 and TRBJ1-2, is GAGVSQSPSNKVTEKGKDVELRCDPISGHTALYWYRQSLGQGLEFLIYFQGNSAPDKSGLPSDRFSAERTGGSVSTLTIQRTQQEDSAVYLCASSLDRLYGYTFGSGTRLTVV.

This rearrangement joins TRBV27 to TRBJ1-1, with 9 bases that match TRBD1. This CDR3 region has 17 residues. Germline V gene lookup returns CDR1 MNHEY and CDR2 SMNVEV (reference sequence). Trimming removed 2 bases from V and 0 bases from J; junction bases left unmatched: 7. CDR3 nucleotide sequence: TGTGCCAGCAGTTTAAGGGGGACAGGGACTTTGAACACTGAAGCTTTCTTT. Its translation: CASSLRGTGTLNTEAFF.

There are a few counts of this clonotype. The chain links TRBV7-9 to TRBJ1-2; D is possibly TRBD1 (6 bases). The germline V and J ends were trimmed by 6 bases and 6 bases, with 20 bases remaining between them. The CDR3 contains 15 residues. Germline V gives CDR1 SEHNR, CDR2 FQNEAQ (reference sequence). The CDR3 DNA reads TGTGCCAGCAGTCCGACAGGAGGGGCGATAAATGGCTACACCTTC. This sequence encodes CASSPTGGAINGYTF.

The sample holds many counts of this clonotype. The V gene is TRBV5-1, the J gene TRBJ2-1; TRBD2 matches 9 bases. The CDR3 sequence is 17 residues long. V was pared by 3 bases and J by 5 bases, with 12 bases of the junction left unmatched. Germline V gene lookup returns CDR1 SGHRS and CDR2 YFSETQ. DNA of the CDR3: TGCGCCAGCAGCTCGAACTTAGCGGGAGTACCCAACAATGAGCAGTTCTTC. The encoded protein is CASSSNLAGVPNNEQFF.

This clonotype has just a few counts. The chain combines TRBV11-2 with TRBJ2-4, with 12 bases lining up with TRBD2. With 1 base clipped from V and 1 base from J, the junction kept 8 bases outside the gene matches. This CDR3 is 19 amino acids long. Germline V gene lookup returns CDR1 SGHAT and CDR2 FQNNGV. The CDR3 protein is CASSLGTSGNKFAKNIQYF. The CDR3 DNA follows: TGTGCCAGCAGCTTAGGGACTAGCGGGAACAAATTCGCCAAAAACATTCAGTACTTC. The full variable domain, its missing parts supplied by reference TRBV11-2 and TRBJ2-4, is EAGVAQSPRYKIIEKRQSVAFWCNPISGHATLYWYQQILGQGPKLLIQFQNNGVVDDSQLPKDRFSAERLKGVDSTLKIQPAKLEDSAVYLCASSLGTSGNKFAKNIQYFGAGTRLSVL.

This chain connects TRBV20-1 to TRBJ1-3; 9 nucleotides line up with TRBD1. Trimming took 6 bases from V and 2 from J; bases not matched to a gene: 11. Per germline, CDR1 DFQATT and CDR2 SNEGSKA (reference sequence). There are 16 residues in the CDR3. The CDR3 loop reads CSARPGTGSPGNTIYF. The CDR3 DNA is TGCAGTGCCCGTCCCGGGACAGGGTCCCCTGGAAACACCATATATTTT.

This clonotype was seen ten or more times. The chain is built from TRBV28 and TRBJ1-6; D is uncertain. The CDR3 spans 12 residues. In germline, CDR1 is MDHEN, CDR2 SYDVKM. V shed 3 bases and J shed 12 bases, with 9 bases lying between them. This chain's CDR3 is CASSFAGKPLHF. The CDR3, as DNA: TGTGCCAGCAGTTTCGCCGGAAAACCCCTCCACTTT.